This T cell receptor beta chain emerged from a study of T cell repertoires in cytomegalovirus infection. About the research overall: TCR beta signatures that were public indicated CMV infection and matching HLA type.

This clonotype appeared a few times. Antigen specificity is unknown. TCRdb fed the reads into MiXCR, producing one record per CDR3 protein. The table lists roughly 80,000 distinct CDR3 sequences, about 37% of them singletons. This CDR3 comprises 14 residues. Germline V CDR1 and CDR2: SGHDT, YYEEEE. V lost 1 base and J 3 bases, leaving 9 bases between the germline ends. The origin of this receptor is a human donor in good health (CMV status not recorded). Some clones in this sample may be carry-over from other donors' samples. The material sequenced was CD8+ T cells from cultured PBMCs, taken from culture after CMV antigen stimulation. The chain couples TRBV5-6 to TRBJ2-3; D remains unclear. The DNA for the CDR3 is TGTGCCAGCAGCTTGATTACTTGGACAGATACGCAGTATTTT. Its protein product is CASSLITWTDTQYF.